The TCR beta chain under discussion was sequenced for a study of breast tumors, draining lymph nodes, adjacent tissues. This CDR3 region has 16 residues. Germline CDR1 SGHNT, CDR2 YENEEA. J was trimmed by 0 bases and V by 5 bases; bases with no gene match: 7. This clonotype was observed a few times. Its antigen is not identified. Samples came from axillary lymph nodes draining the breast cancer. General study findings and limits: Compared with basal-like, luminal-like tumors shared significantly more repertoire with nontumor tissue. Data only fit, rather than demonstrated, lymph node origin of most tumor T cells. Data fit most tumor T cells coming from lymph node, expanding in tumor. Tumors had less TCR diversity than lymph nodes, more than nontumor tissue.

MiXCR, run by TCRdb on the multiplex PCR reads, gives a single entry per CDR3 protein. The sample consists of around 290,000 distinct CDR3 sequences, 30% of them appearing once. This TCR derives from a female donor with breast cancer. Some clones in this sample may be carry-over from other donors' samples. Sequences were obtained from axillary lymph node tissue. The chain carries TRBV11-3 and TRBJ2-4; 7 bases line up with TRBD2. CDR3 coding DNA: TGTGCCAGCAGCGCGCGGCGGGGGTTAGCCAAAAACATTCAGTACTTC. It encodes CASSARRGLAKNIQYF.